This T cell receptor (beta chain) emerged from a study of blood T cell repertoires in COVID-19. Study information: Samples of COVID-19 (acute and convalescent) were obtained from the United States, Italy and Spain. The cDNA or gDNA used as material had been derived from T cells, B-cell-depleted T cells, or PBMCs.

This clone is a singleton in its sample. Authors' processing steps: Nucleated cell counts were estimated from reference gene primer amplification. Assay: immunoSEQ multiplex PCR; the TCRdb copy retains only in-frame clones and omits some. V, J and clone size derive from that table, while D and trimming were established from the DNA sequence. The sample holds about 41,000 clones, around nine tenths seen once. The germline V gene encodes CDR1 LGHNA and CDR2 YSLEER. V was pared by 0 bases and J by 0 bases, with 9 bases between. The CDR3 length is 16 residues. The TCR comes from a man aged 60 to 69 with acute or convalescent COVID-19. The specimen was peripheral blood. The chain links TRBV4-3 to TRBJ1-3; D gene unclear. CDR3 coding DNA: TGCGCCAGCAGCCAAGACAGGCAAACCTCTGGAAACACCATATATTTT. Translating gives CASSQDRQTSGNTIYF.